These 7 T cell receptor beta chains were all obtained from the same sample, sequenced in a study of Graves' ophthalmopathy and Graves' hyperthyroidism. Investigators amplified TCR beta CDR3 regions from RNA transcripts. An initial RT-PCR round employing HTBI primers preceded a second-round multiplex PCR. TCRdb independently ran MiXCR on the multiplex PCR reads; one entry per CDR3 protein. The sample holds more than 550,000 distinct CDR3 sequences, approximately 39% seen once. The sequenced sample was peripheral blood. The receptors were gathered from an adult man with Graves' ophthalmopathy.

The sample holds many counts of this clonotype. The chain is built from TRBV2 and TRBJ2-7; 10 bases map to TRBD1. The CDR3 is 14 amino acids. Trimming took 4 bases from V and 3 from J; bases not matched to a gene: 3. The germline gives CDR1 SNHLY, CDR2 FYNNEI. DNA of the CDR3: TGTGCCAGCAGTGGACAGGGGGCTCTCTACGAGCAGTACTTC. Translating it yields CASSGQGALYEQYF.

This clonotype was found many times. The rearrangement joins TRBV2 to TRBJ1-1; no clear D gene. The V end was cut by 6 bases, the J end by 2 bases, with 10 bases between. This CDR3 has 13 residues. In germline, CDR1 is SNHLY, CDR2 FYNNEI. The CDR3: CASRTENNTEAFF. The DNA of the CDR3 is TGTGCCAGCAGAACAGAAAATAACACTGAAGCTTTCTTT.

The rearrangement uses TRBV20-1 and TRBJ2-5, with 15 bases matching TRBD2. Gene TRBJ2-7 matches the end of the DNA better, so the J call may be wrong. Germline lookup yields CDR1 DFQATT and CDR2 SNEGSKA (reference sequence). CDR3 size: 13 residues. CDR3 region: CSASGLAGGEQYF. CDR3 coding DNA: TGCAGTGCCTCGGGACTAGCGGGAGGCGAGCAGTACTTC.

V usage is TRBV7-9 and J usage is TRBJ1-1, with a tentative D call TRBD1 (6 bases). The V and J ends lost 7 bases and 1 base respectively, with 10 bases between them. The CDR3 consists of 13 residues. In germline, CDR1 is SEHNR, CDR2 FQNEAQ (reference sequence). CDR3 DNA sequence: TGTGCCAGCACTACGACAGGGAACACTGAAGCTTTCTTT. Residues: CASTTTGNTEAFF.

A remark on this clonotype: A much larger clone lies a single base off, so this may be a read error. This sequence joins TRBV20-1 and TRBJ2-7, with 9 bases that match TRBD2. Trimming at V came to 4 bases and at J to 2 bases, leaving 6 bases not matched to a gene. The CDR3 loop spans 14 amino acids. Germline-derived CDR1 and CDR2 are DFQATT and SNEGSKA (reference sequence). CDR3: CSATVAGATYEQYF. The CDR3 DNA reads TGCAGTGCTACCGTAGCGGGAGCCACCTACGAGCAGTACTTC.

This chain uses TRBV7-2 with TRBJ2-7; a possible D gene is TRBD2 (6 bases). Trimming took 2 bases from V and 2 from J, leaving 13 bases between them. CDR3 length: 15 residues. CDR1 and CDR2 (germline): SGHTA, FQGNSA. This CDR3 is CASSLRRGGPYEQYF. CDR3 nucleotide sequence: TGTGCCAGCAGCTTAAGGCGGGGTGGGCCCTACGAGCAGTACTTC.

This clonotype has a single count. The chain is built from TRBV2 and TRBJ1-1, with 11 bases aligning to TRBD1. V was clipped by 6 bases and J by 8 bases; unmatched bases: 20. From germline, CDR1 is SNHLY and CDR2 FYNNEI. The CDR3 contains 18 residues. The CDR3 region has the DNA TGTGCCAGCAGCCACCTGCCTGCGGACAGGGGGCGGTCAGGGGAAGCTTTCTTT. Translating gives CASSHLPADRGRSGEAFF. Variable domain in full (rest from reference TRBV2 and TRBJ1-1): EPEVTQTPSHQVTQMGQEVILRCVPISNHLYFYWYRQILGQKVEFLVSFYNNEISEKSEIFDDQFSVERPDGSNFTLKIRSTKLEDSAMYFCASSHLPADRGRSGEAFFGQGTRLTVV.